These 8 T cell receptor beta chains share one sample of origin, sequenced in a study of T cell changes during pregnancy in multiple sclerosis. Produced via immunoSEQ multiplex PCR; TCRdb's table is partial and in-frame only. Here the sample spans just over 30,000 clones, about nine tenths being singletons. The material sequenced was CD8+ T cells from peripheral blood mononuclear cells, taken in the second trimester of pregnancy. The receptors shown here come from a female donor with multiple sclerosis, enrolled in a pregnancy study.

The rearrangement links TRBV7-8 to TRBJ1-2, with 7 positions matching TRBD1. This CDR3 spans 14 amino acids. Unmatched junction bases numbered 3, after V lost 1 base and J lost 4 bases. Germline loops: CDR1 SGHVS, CDR2 FQNEAQ. CDR3 residues: CASSLDRGFYGYTF. CDR3 bases: TGTGCCAGCAGCTTAGACAGGGGATTCTATGGCTACACCTTC.

The chain has TRBV2 and TRBJ1-1; tentative D call: TRBD1 (6 bases). Germline V CDR1 and CDR2: SNHLY, FYNNEI. The ends were cut back, 6 bases at V and 0 bases at J, with 20 bases in the middle. The CDR3 contains 17 residues. This CDR3 is CASRGGQRSIMNTEAFF. The CDR3 DNA is TGTGCCAGCAGGGGCGGACAGAGATCTATCATGAACACTGAAGCTTTCTTT.

The chain has TRBV10-3 and TRBJ2-1; possible D gene TRBD2, 5 bases. Looked up from germline, CDR1 is ENHRY and CDR2 is SYGVKD. V gave up 2 bases and J gave up 5 bases, with 10 bases separating them. The CDR3 runs 14 residues. CDR3 sequence reads: CAISEPAAHNEQFF. CDR3 in DNA: TGTGCCATCAGTGAGCCAGCGGCTCACAATGAGCAGTTCTTC.

V is TRBV4-1 and J is TRBJ2-3, with 8 bases identical to TRBD1. J gave up 2 bases and V 4 bases, and 8 bases lay outside the gene matches. From germline, CDR1 is MGHRA and CDR2 YSYEKL. The CDR3 length is 16 residues. CDR3 residues: CASSPLPGGNTDTQYF. The CDR3 DNA reads as TGCGCCAGCAGCCCCTTGCCAGGGGGCAACACAGATACGCAGTATTTT.

The rearrangement uses TRBV7-3 and TRBJ2-3; TRBD2 matches at 7 bases. V lost 2 bases to trimming and J lost 2 bases; unmatched junction nucleotides: 7. Germline V gives CDR1 SGHTA, CDR2 FQGTGA. The CDR3 totals 16 residues. As DNA, the CDR3 is TGTGCCAGCAGCTTACTCCCCCGGGGGGACACAGATACGCAGTATTTT. Protein product: CASSLLPRGDTDTQYF.

This clone is labeled as medium-sized (0.01 to 0.1%). This sequence joins TRBV4-3 and TRBJ2-7; 7 bases agree with TRBD2. In germline, CDR1 is LGHNA, CDR2 YSLEER. V was clipped by 0 bases and J by 1 base; unmatched bases: 6. The CDR3 spans 16 residues. The CDR3 is CASSQDVGGGSYEQYF. In DNA form, the CDR3 reads TGCGCCAGCAGCCAAGATGTCGGCGGGGGATCCTACGAGCAGTACTTC.

This chain uses TRBV27 with TRBJ1-5; 9 bases line up with TRBD1. J gave up 1 base and V 3 bases, and 1 base lay outside the gene matches. The CDR3 spans 15 residues. Germline lookup yields CDR1 MNHEY and CDR2 SMNVEV (reference sequence). The DNA of the CDR3 is TGTGCCAGCAGTTTCGGACAGGGGAGCAATCAGCCCCAGCATTTT. Residues: CASSFGQGSNQPQHF.

In this sample, this clone turned up a few times. This sequence joins TRBV15 and TRBJ2-1, with D possibly being TRBD2 (6 bases). This CDR3 spans 16 amino acids. V was pared by 0 bases and J by 4 bases, with 13 bases between. Germline CDR1 LNHNV, CDR2 YYDKDF (reference sequence). The CDR3 is CATSRDRKGGYNEQFF. CDR3 coding DNA: TGTGCCACCAGCAGAGATCGGAAGGGAGGTTACAATGAGCAGTTCTTC.